The 18 T cell receptor beta chains below come from one sample, sequenced in a study of long-term antiretroviral therapy in people with HIV. The assay used was immunoSEQ (version v3.0), run at survey level. The method was immunoSEQ multiplex PCR; TCRdb's version includes in-frame clones alone and lacks a portion of them. The sample records 29,000 or so clones, 95% being singletons. The specimen comprised unsorted PBMCs, sampled 5.3 years after starting antiretroviral therapy. These receptors were obtained from a man aged 30-40 years with HIV.

The chain links TRBV6-4 to TRBJ2-2, with 11 bases lining up with TRBD2. CDR1 and CDR2 (germline): MRHNA, SNTAGT. This CDR3 spans 16 amino acids. Germline trimming cut 3 bases from V and 5 bases from J; bases unmatched to any gene: 5. The CDR3 DNA sequence: TGTGCCAGCAGTGAACTAGCGGGAGTGGTTACCGGGGAGCTGTTTTTT. Translated, it gives CASSELAGVVTGELFF.

CDR3 sequence reads: CASSSRKGDGINYNEQFF. CDR3 sequence (DNA): TGTGCCAGCAGCTCTAGGAAAGGGGACGGGATCAACTACAATGAGCAGTTCTTC. This sequence joins TRBV7-8 and TRBJ2-1; D may match TRBD1 or TRBD2 (5 bases each). CDR1 is SGHVS, CDR2 FQNEAQ, per germline. Between the trimmed V and J ends, which lost 4 bases and 3 bases, there was a span of 22 bases. The CDR3 consists of 18 residues.

This clone showed up just once. The chain couples TRBV7-9 to TRBJ2-5; TRBD2 matches 7 bases. The CDR3 is made up of 15 amino acids. The ends lost 4 bases at V and 5 bases at J; junction bases unmatched: 10. Per germline, CDR1 SEHNR and CDR2 FQNEAQ (reference sequence). The CDR3 bases are TGTGCCAGCAGCTCGGGGACTACATTCCGGGAGACCCAGTACTTC. Translation: CASSSGTTFRETQYF. Full variable domain (rest looked up from reference TRBV7-9 and TRBJ2-5): DTGVSQNPRHKITKRGQNVTFRCDPISEHNRLYWYRQTLGQGPEFLTYFQNEAQLEKSRLLSDRFSAERPKGSFSTLEIQRTEQGDSAMYLCASSSGTTFRETQYFGPGTRLLVL.

V usage is TRBV11-2 and J usage is TRBJ2-3, with D unclear. V was cut by 3 bases and J by 1 base, with 8 bases left in between. The germline gives CDR1 SGHAT, CDR2 FQNNGV. CDR3 length: 14 amino acids. CDR3 DNA sequence: TGTGCCAGCAGCTTGAGAACAGGCACAGATACGCAGTATTTT. Translation gives CASSLRTGTDTQYF. Full variable domain (outside the CDR3, taken from reference TRBV11-2 and TRBJ2-3): EAGVAQSPRYKIIEKRQSVAFWCNPISGHATLYWYQQILGQGPKLLIQFQNNGVVDDSQLPKDRFSAERLKGVDSTLKIQPAKLEDSAVYLCASSLRTGTDTQYFGPGTRLTVL.

J is TRBJ2-1 and V is TRBV5-1; D is unclear. V was clipped by 0 bases and J by 1 base, with 8 bases between them. The CDR3 runs to 15 residues. Germline V CDR1 and CDR2: SGHRS, YFSETQ. The CDR3: CASSLVGESYNEQFF. DNA of the CDR3: TGCGCCAGCAGCTTGGTAGGAGAGTCCTACAATGAGCAGTTCTTC.

This clone appeared once. V is TRBV27 and J is TRBJ2-1; D is unresolved. CDR1 is MNHEY and CDR2 is SMNVEV in the germline V gene (reference sequence). The CDR3 totals 12 residues. Trimming removed 6 bases from V and 5 bases from J, with 8 bases in between. CDR3 sequence: CASSYYNNEQFF. In DNA, the CDR3 is TGTGCCAGCAGCTACTACAACAATGAGCAGTTCTTC.

The chain carries TRBV7-2 and TRBJ1-1, with D hard to call. The CDR3 is 15 amino acids. The germline CDR1 and CDR2 sequences are SGHTA and FQGNSA. V lost 5 bases, J lost 0 bases, and 13 bases lay in between. As DNA, the CDR3 is TGTGCCAGCAGCCCAAGAAATGGGATGAACACTGAAGCTTTCTTT. Protein sequence: CASSPRNGMNTEAFF.

V and J are TRBV19 and TRBJ1-3, with 7 nucleotides matching TRBD1. Trimming at V came to 3 bases and at J to 2 bases, leaving 1 base not matched to a gene. CDR1 and CDR2 from the germline V gene are LNHDA and SQIVND (reference sequence). The CDR3 spans 14 residues. Written as DNA, the CDR3 is TGTGCCAGTAGTATCGGGACAGCTGGAAACACCATATATTTT. It translates to CASSIGTAGNTIYF. The full variable domain, in which reference TRBV19 and TRBJ1-3 provide the parts outside the CDR3, is DGGITQSPKYLFRKEGQNVTLSCEQNLNHDAMYWYRQDPGQGLRLIYYSQIVNDFQKGDIAEGYSVSREKKESFPLTVTSAQKNPTAFYLCASSIGTAGNTIYFGEGSWLTVV.

This clone was recorded a few times. The genes are TRBV27 and TRBJ1-2; D possibly corresponds to TRBD1 (5 bases). This CDR3 is built from 13 residues. Between the trimmed V and J ends, which lost 4 bases and 4 bases, there was a span of 10 bases. Germline lookup yields CDR1 MNHEY and CDR2 SMNVEV (reference sequence). CDR3 sequence reads: CASSSLGTYGYTF. The DNA for the CDR3 is TGTGCCAGCAGTTCCCTGGGGACCTATGGCTACACCTTC.

This chain connects TRBV7-9 to TRBJ2-1; D may be TRBD2 (6 bases). Germline V gene lookup returns CDR1 SEHNR and CDR2 FQNEAQ (reference sequence). The ends were cut back, 2 bases at V and 8 bases at J, with 16 bases in the middle. The CDR3 length is 15 residues. CDR3 nucleotide sequence: TGTGCCAGCAGCTTACCGGGAGTAAACCTCCATGAGCAGTTCTTC. This translates into CASSLPGVNLHEQFF.

The V call is TRBV5-4, the J call TRBJ2-1; the D is unclear. Germline CDR1 is SGHNT and CDR2 is YYREEE (reference sequence). This CDR3 region has 12 residues. The V and J ends lost 3 bases and 4 bases respectively, with 5 bases between them. Written as DNA, the CDR3 is TGTGCCAGCAGCTCCGGTTACAATGAGCAGTTCTTC. Encoded protein: CASSSGYNEQFF.

The V gene is TRBV5-4, the J gene TRBJ1-2; unclear D gene. CDR3 length equals 15 residues. With 4 bases removed from V and 4 bases from J, the gap between germline ends came to 17 bases. The germline V gene has CDR1 SGHNT and CDR2 YYREEE (reference sequence). CDR3 in DNA: TGTGCCAGCAGCCCCGGCCGTTACCAGGCCTATGGCTACACCTTC. This gives the protein CASSPGRYQAYGYTF.

V usage is TRBV5-1 and J usage is TRBJ2-7; D remains unclear. Germline loops: CDR1 SGHRS, CDR2 YFSETQ. The CDR3 sequence is 16 residues long. The germline V and J ends were trimmed by 0 bases and 0 bases, with 13 bases remaining between them. The CDR3 reads CASSLAGRVASYEQYF. DNA for the CDR3: TGCGCCAGCAGCTTGGCCGGAAGGGTTGCCTCCTACGAGCAGTACTTC.

This clone was observed a single time. This chain links TRBV7-2 with TRBJ2-1; D could derive from TRBD1 or TRBD2 (5 bases each). This CDR3 has 15 residues. The germline V and J ends were trimmed by 9 bases and 6 bases, with 21 bases remaining between them. CDR1 and CDR2 (germline): SGHTA, FQGNSA. CDR3 loop: CASRASGFEGNEQFF. The CDR3, as DNA: TGTGCCAGTAGAGCTTCAGGGTTCGAGGGCAATGAGCAGTTCTTC.

The rearrangement links TRBV30 to TRBJ1-1; no clear D gene. The CDR3 has 12 residues. Germline assignment: CDR1 GTSNPN and CDR2 SVGIG (reference sequence). Trimming pared 7 bases from V and 2 bases from J, leaving 11 bases between. The CDR3 reads CAFPGVNTEAFF. In DNA, the CDR3 is TGTGCCTTCCCCGGGGTAAACACTGAAGCTTTCTTT.

The V and J genes are TRBV9 and TRBJ2-1, with TRBD2 matching 11 bases. Trimming cost V 6 bases and J 5 bases; bases outside gene matches: 4. CDR3 length: 14 residues. Germline CDR1 reads SGDLS; CDR2 reads YYNGEE. The CDR3 bases are TGTGCCAGCAAAGGGACTAGCGGACACAATGAGCAGTTCTTC. Its translation is CASKGTSGHNEQFF.

The rearrangement links TRBV2 to TRBJ2-1; the D is unclear. Trimming stripped 5 bases from V and 6 bases from J, with 14 bases between. CDR3 size: 14 residues. Germline assignment: CDR1 SNHLY and CDR2 FYNNEI. The CDR3 coding sequence is TGTGCCAGCAGTCCGGGCCCACCTAGCAATGAGCAGTTCTTC. Translating gives CASSPGPPSNEQFF. Supplemented by reference TRBV2 and TRBJ2-1, the full variable domain reads EPEVTQTPSHQVTQMGQEVILRCVPISNHLYFYWYRQILGQKVEFLVSFYNNEISEKSEIFDDQFSVERPDGSNFTLKIRSTKLEDSAMYFCASSPGPPSNEQFFGPGTRLTVL.

The rearrangement links TRBV7-2 to TRBJ2-7, with D maybe TRBD1 (6 bases). This CDR3 has 14 residues. Trimming pared 5 bases from V and 2 bases from J, leaving 13 bases between. CDR1 SGHTA and CDR2 FQGNSA come from the germline V gene. The CDR3 sequence: CASSLGTFTYEQYF. As DNA, the CDR3 is TGTGCCAGCAGCCTCGGGACATTTACCTACGAGCAGTACTTC.